These 6 T cell receptor beta chains originate from one sample sequenced in a study of T cell repertoires in cytomegalovirus infection. The antigens for these receptors are not known. TCRdb reanalysed the reads using MiXCR and keeps one entry per CDR3 protein. The sample yields 350,000 to 400,000 distinct CDR3 sequences, about a third seen once. This specimen was cultured PBMCs, taken from culture after CMV antigen stimulation. These receptors all come from a human donor in good health (CMV status not recorded). Some clones in this sample may be carry-over from other donors' samples.

V usage is TRBV5-6 and J usage is TRBJ1-2; D possibly corresponds to TRBD1 (6 bases). There are 14 residues in the CDR3. Trimming removed 4 bases at V and 3 bases at J, with 13 bases between. CDR1 is SGHDT, CDR2 YYEEEE, per germline. CDR3 DNA: TGTGCCAGCAGCGGACTACAGGGCGACTATGGCTACACCTTC. Translating gives CASSGLQGDYGYTF.

The chain carries TRBV28 and TRBJ1-2; D is unresolved. The CDR3 covers 15 residues. Germline loops: CDR1 MDHEN, CDR2 SYDVKM. V lost 5 bases, J lost 0 bases, and 13 bases lay in between. Written as DNA, the CDR3 is TGTGCCAGCAGTCCCCGGGGAGTTCCTAACTATGGCTACACCTTC. This gives the protein CASSPRGVPNYGYTF.

This clonotype has only a few counts. The chain recombines TRBV19 with TRBJ2-1; possibly TRBD1 for D (6 bases). V was cut by 2 bases and J by 7 bases, with 6 bases left in between. The germline CDR1 and CDR2 sequences are LNHDA and SQIVND (reference sequence). CDR3 size: 12 residues. Here the CDR3 DNA reads TGTGCCAGTAGTATACAGGGGAATGAGCAGTTCTTC. Protein sequence: CASSIQGNEQFF.

This clonotype was picked up a small number of times. The V call is TRBV4-3, the J call TRBJ2-5, with D possibly being TRBD2 (5 bases). The germline V gene encodes CDR1 LGHNA and CDR2 YSLEER. V lost 0 bases, J lost 0 bases, and 8 bases lay in between. The CDR3 is 15 amino acids. The CDR3 DNA sequence: TGCGCCAGCAGCCAAGAAAGGCGGGACCAAGAGACCCAGTACTTC. Its translation is CASSQERRDQETQYF.

This clonotype was found a few times. The J gene is TRBJ2-1, the V gene TRBV12-3 or TRBV12-4; 7 nucleotides match TRBD2. The V and J ends lost 3 bases and 6 bases, in that order; junction bases with no gene match: 14. The CDR3 runs 17 residues. The CDR3 sequence: CASSFRLAAEIRNEQFF. DNA for the CDR3: TGTGCCAGCAGTTTCCGGCTAGCGGCCGAAATACGCAATGAGCAGTTCTTC.

This chain uses TRBV7-2 with TRBJ1-2, with D maybe TRBD1 (5 bases). CDR3 size: 14 residues. Trimming shortened V by 6 bases and J by 0 bases, and 11 bases separated the two germline ends. Germline lookup yields CDR1 SGHTA and CDR2 FQGNSA. CDR3 nucleotides: TGTGCCAGCAGATCCGGGACGGCTAACTATGGCTACACCTTC. Translated, it gives CASRSGTANYGYTF.